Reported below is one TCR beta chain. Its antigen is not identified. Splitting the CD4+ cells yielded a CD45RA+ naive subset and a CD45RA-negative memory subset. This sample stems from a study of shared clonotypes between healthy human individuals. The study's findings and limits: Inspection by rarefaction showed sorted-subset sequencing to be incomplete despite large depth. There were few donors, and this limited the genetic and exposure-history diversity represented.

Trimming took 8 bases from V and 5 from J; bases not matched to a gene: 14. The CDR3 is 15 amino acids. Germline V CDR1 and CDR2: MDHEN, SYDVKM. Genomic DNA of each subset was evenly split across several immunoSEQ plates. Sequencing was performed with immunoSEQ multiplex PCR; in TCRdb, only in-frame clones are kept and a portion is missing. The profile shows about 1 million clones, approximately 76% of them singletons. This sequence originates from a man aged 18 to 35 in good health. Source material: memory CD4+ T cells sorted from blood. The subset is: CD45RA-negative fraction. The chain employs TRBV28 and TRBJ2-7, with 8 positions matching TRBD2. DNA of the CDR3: TGTGCCAGCTTCCCGTGGCGGGGGGATCCCCACGAGCAGTACTTC. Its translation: CASFPWRGDPHEQYF. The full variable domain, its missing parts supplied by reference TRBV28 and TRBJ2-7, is DVKVTQSSRYLVKRTGEKVFLECVQDMDHENMFWYRQDPGLGLRLIYFSYDVKMKEKGDIPEGYSVSREKKERFSLILESASTNQTSMYLCASFPWRGDPHEQYFGPGTRLTVT.